This TCR beta chain derives from a study of T cell changes during pregnancy in multiple sclerosis. Sequenced by immunoSEQ multiplex PCR; TCRdb stores in-frame clones only, minus some. This sample carries 12,000 or so clones, around 84% of them seen once, and the ten largest clones take about 11%. CDR3 size: 14 residues. Losses at the gene ends were 4 bases for V and 7 bases for J; bases not matched to a gene: 7. Germline values: CDR1 SGHRS, CDR2 YFSETQ. This specimen consisted of CD8+ T cells from peripheral blood mononuclear cells, obtained after pregnancy. This TCR was sampled from a female donor in good health, enrolled as a control in a pregnancy study. V gene TRBV5-1 combines with J gene TRBJ1-4, with TRBD1 matching over 7 bases. The CDR3 DNA reads as TGCGCCAGCAGCCGGGAAGGGGGCGTTGAAAAACTGTTTTTT. Translated: CASSREGGVEKLFF.